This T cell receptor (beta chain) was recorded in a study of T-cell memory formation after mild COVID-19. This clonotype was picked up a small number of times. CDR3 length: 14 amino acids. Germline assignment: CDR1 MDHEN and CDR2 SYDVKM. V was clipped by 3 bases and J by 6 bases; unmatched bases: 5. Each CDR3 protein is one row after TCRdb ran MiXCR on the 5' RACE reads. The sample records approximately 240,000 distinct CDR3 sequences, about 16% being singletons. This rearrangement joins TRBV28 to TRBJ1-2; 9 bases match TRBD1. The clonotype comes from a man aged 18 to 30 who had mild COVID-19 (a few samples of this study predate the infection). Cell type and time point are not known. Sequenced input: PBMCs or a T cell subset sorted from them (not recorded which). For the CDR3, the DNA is TGTGCCAGCAGTTTTTGGGACAGGGCAAATGGCTACACCTTC. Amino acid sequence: CASSFWDRANGYTF.